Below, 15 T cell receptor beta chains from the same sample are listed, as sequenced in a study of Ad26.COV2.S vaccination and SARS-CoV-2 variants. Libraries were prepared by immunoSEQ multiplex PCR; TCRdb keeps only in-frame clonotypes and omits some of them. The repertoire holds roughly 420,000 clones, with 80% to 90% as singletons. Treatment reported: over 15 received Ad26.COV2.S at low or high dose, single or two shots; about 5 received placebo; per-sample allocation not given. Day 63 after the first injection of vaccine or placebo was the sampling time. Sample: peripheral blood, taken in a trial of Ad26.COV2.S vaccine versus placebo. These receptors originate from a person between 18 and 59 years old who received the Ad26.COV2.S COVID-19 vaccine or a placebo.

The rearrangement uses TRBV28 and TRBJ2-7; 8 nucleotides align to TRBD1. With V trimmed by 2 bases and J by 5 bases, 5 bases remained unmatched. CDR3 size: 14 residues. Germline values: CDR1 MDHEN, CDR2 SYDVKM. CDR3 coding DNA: TGTGCCAGCAGTTTAGCGCAGGGGGCCCACGAGCAGTACTTC. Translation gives CASSLAQGAHEQYF.

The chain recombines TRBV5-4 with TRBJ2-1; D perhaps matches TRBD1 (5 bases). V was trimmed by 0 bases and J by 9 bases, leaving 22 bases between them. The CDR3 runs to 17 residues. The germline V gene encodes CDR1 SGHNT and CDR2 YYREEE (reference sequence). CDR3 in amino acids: CASSLVWGQGTRSEQFF. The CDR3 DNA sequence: TGTGCCAGCAGCTTGGTGTGGGGTCAGGGAACCAGGAGTGAGCAGTTCTTC.

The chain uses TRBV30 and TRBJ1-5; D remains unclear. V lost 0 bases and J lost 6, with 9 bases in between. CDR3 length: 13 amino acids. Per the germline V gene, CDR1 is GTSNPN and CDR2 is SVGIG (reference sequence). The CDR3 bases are TGTGCCTGGAGTGTATCGTTAGGTCAGCCCCAGCATTTT. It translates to CAWSVSLGQPQHF.

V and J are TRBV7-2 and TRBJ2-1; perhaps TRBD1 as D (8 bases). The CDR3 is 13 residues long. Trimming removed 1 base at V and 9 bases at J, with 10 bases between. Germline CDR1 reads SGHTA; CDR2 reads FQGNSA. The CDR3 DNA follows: TGTGCCAGCAGCTTAGACAGGGGGGGTGAGCAGTTCTTC. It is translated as CASSLDRGGEQFF.

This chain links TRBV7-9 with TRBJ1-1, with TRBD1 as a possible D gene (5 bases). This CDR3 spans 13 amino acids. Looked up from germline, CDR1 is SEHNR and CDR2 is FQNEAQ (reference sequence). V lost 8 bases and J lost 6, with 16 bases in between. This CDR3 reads CASEGGGRAEAFF. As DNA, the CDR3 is TGTGCCAGCGAGGGTGGGGGTAGGGCTGAAGCTTTCTTT. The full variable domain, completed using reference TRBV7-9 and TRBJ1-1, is DTGVSQNPRHKITKRGQNVTFRCDPISEHNRLYWYRQTLGQGPEFLTYFQNEAQLEKSRLLSDRFSAERPKGSFSTLEIQRTEQGDSAMYLCASEGGGRAEAFFGQGTRLTVV.

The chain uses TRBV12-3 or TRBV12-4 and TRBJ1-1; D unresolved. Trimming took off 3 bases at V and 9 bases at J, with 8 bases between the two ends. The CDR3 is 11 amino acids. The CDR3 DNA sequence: TGTGCCAGCAGTTTTCGGTTTCAAGCTTTCTTT. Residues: CASSFRFQAFF.

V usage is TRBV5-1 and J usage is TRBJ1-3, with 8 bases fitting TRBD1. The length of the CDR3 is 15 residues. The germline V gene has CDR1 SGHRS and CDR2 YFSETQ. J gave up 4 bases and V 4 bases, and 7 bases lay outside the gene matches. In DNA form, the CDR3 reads TGCGCCAGCAGCCCGCAGGGGGCTGTCGGAAACACCATATATTTT. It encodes CASSPQGAVGNTIYF.

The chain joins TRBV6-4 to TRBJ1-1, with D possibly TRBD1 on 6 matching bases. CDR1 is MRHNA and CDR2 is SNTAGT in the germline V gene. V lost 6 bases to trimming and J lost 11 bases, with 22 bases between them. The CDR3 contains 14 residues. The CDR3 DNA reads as TGTGCCAGCAGAGCTGACAGGTCGAGTTTCTCGGCTTTCTTT. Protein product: CASRADRSSFSAFF.

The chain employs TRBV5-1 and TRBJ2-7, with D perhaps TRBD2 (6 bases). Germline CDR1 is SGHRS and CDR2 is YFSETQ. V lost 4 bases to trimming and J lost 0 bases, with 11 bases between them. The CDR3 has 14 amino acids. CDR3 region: CASSPPGSSYEQYV. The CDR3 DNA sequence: TGCGCCAGCAGCCCCCCCGGGAGCTCCTACGAGCAGTACGTC.

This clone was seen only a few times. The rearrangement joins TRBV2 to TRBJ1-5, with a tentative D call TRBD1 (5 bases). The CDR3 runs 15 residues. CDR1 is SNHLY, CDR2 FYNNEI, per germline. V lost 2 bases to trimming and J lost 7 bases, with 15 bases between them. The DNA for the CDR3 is TGTGCCAGCAGTGAAATTGGAGGGAAGGGGCAGCCCCAGCATTTT. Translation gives CASSEIGGKGQPQHF. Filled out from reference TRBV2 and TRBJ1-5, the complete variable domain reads EPEVTQTPSHQVTQMGQEVILRCVPISNHLYFYWYRQILGQKVEFLVSFYNNEISEKSEIFDDQFSVERPDGSNFTLKIRSTKLEDSAMYFCASSEIGGKGQPQHFGDGTRLSIL.

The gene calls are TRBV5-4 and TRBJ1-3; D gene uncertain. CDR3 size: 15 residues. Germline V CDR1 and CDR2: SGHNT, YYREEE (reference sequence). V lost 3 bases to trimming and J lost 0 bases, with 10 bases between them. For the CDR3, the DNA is TGTGCCAGCAGCTGGGGAGCGAACTCTGGAAACACCATATATTTT. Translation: CASSWGANSGNTIYF.

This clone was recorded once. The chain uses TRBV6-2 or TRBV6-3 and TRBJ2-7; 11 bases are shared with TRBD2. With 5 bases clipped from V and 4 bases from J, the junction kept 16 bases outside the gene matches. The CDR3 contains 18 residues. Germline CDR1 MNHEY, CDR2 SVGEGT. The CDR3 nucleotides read TGTGCCAGCAGTACCACCACGACTAGCGGGGTCTCCTCGTACGAGCAGTACGTC. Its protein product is CASSTTTTSGVSSYEQYV.

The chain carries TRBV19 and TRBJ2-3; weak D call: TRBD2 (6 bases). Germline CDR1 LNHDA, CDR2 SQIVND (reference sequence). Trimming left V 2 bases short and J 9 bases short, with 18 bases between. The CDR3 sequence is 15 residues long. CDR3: CASSILARETETQYF. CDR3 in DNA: TGTGCCAGTAGTATACTTGCCCGGGAGACGGAGACGCAGTATTTT.

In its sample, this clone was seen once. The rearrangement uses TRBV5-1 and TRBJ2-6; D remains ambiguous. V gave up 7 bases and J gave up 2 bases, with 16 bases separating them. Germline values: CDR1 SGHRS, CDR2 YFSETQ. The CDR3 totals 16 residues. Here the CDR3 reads CASSTLTGAGANVLTF. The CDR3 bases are TGCGCCAGCTCCACCCTCACTGGAGCTGGGGCCAACGTCCTGACTTTC. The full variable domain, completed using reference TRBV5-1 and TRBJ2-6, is KAGVTQTPRYLIKTRGQQVTLSCSPISGHRSVSWYQQTPGQGLQFLFEYFSETQRNKGNFPGRFSGRQFSNSRSEMNVSTLELGDSALYLCASSTLTGAGANVLTFGAGSRLTVL.

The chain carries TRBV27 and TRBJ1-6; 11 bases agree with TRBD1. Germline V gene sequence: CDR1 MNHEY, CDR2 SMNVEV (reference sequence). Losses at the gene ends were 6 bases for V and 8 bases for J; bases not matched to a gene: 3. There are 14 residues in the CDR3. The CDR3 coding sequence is TGTGCCAGCAGCGAGGACAGGGGGCATTCACCCCTCCACTTT. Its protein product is CASSEDRGHSPLHF.